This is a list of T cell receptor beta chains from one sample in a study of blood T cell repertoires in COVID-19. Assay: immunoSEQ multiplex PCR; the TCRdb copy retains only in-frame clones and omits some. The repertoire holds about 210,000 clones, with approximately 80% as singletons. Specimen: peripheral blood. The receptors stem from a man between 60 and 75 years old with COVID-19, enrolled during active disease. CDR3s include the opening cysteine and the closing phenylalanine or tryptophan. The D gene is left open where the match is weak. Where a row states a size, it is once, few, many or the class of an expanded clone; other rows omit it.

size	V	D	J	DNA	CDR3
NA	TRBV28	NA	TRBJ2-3	TGTGCCAGCAGCGGAAGGGACACCAGCACAGATACGCAGTATTTT	CASSGRDTSTDTQYF
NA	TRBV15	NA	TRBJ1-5	TGTGCCACCAGCAGAGATCTGGATTACAGTCAGCCCCAGCATTTT	CATSRDLDYSQPQHF
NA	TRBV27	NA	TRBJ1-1	TGTGCCAGCAGTTTATTCCTCAACACTGAAGCTTTCTTT	CASSLFLNTEAFF
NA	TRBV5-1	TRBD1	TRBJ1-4	TGCGCCAGCAGCTTGGAGAGGACAGGTGAAAAACTGTTTTTT	CASSLERTGEKLFF
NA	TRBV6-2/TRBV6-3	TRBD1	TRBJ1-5	TGTGCCAGCAGTTTCGGGACAGACTCCCAGCATTTT	CASSFGTDSQHF
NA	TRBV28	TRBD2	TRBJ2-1	TGTGCCAGCAGGCCGCGGGGGAACAATGAGCAGTTCTTC	CASRPRGNNEQFF
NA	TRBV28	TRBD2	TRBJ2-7	TGTGCCACCGCGACTAGCGTCTCCTACGAGCAGTACTTC	CATATSVSYEQYF
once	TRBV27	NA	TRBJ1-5	TGTGCCAGCAGTGCGGGGTATCAGCCCCAGCATTTT	CASSAGYQPQHF
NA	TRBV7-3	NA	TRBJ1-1	TGTGCCAGCAGCCCGCGTCGGGACAACAGATTCACTGAAGCTTTCTTT	CASSPRRDNRFTEAFF
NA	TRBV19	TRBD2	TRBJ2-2	TGTGCCAGTACCCCGACTAGCGGGAGGGCCCGAACCGGGGAGCTGTTTTTT	CASTPTSGRARTGELFF
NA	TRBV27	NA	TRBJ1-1	TGTGCCAGCAGTTTAAGAATCGCAGGGATGAACACTGAAGCTTTCTTT	CASSLRIAGMNTEAFF
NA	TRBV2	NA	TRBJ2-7	TGTGCCAGCAGCTTTTCCTACGAGCAGTACTTC	CASSFSYEQYF
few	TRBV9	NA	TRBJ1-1	TGTGCCAGCAGCGTAGGGTTTAAGGAGGTCACTGAAGCTTTCTTT	CASSVGFKEVTEAFF
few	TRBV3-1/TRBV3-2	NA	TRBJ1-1	TGTGCCAGCACCTGGGACTCCATGAACACTGAAGCTTTCTTT	CASTWDSMNTEAFF
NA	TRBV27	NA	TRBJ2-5	TGTGCCAGCAGGGACTACCAAGAGACCCAGTACTTC	CASRDYQETQYF
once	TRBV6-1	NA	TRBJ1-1	TGTGCCAGCAGTGAAGCGGGGCCTTACACTGAAGCTTTCTTT	CASSEAGPYTEAFF
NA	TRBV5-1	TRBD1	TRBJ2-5	TGCGCCAGCAGCCCGTCGACAGGGGGCGAGACCCAGTACTTC	CASSPSTGGETQYF
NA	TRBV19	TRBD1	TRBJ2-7	TGTGCCAGTAGTACGGGACAGGGGGATTACGAGCAGTACTTC	CASSTGQGDYEQYF
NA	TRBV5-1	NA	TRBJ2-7	TGCGCCAGCAGCTTGGGACGGAGCTCCTACGAGCAGTACTTC	CASSLGRSSYEQYF
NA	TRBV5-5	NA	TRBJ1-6	TGTGCCAGCAGCTTGGTTGACACCGCCTCCTATAATTCACCCCTCCACTTT	CASSLVDTASYNSPLHF
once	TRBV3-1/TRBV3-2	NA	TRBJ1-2	TGTGCCAGCAGCCAGCCCATGAGTGGCTACACCTTC	CASSQPMSGYTF
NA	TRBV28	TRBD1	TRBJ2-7	TGTGCCAGCAGTTCCCGGACAGGGTCCGAGCAGTACTTC	CASSSRTGSEQYF
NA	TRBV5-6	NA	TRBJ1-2	TGTGCCAGCAGCTTGGGGCCTGGCTACACCTTC	CASSLGPGYTF
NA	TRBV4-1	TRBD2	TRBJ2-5	TGCGCCAGCAGCCAACCTCGGACTAGCGGGAGTGGGACCCAGTACTTC	CASSQPRTSGSGTQYF
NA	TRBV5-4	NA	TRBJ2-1	TGTGCCAGCAGCTTGGAAGAGTGGAATGAGCAGTTCTTC	CASSLEEWNEQFF
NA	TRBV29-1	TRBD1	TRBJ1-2	TGCAGCGTGGGGACAGGGGGCGGGAACTATGGCTACACCTTC	CSVGTGGGNYGYTF
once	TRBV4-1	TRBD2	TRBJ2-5	TGCGCCAGCAGCCAATGGGGGGAAGCGGGAGTCGGAGAGACCCAGTACTTC	CASSQWGEAGVGETQYF
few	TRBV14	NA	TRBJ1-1	TGTGCCAGCAGCCAAGAAAGGGGGTGGAACACTGAAGCTTTCTTT	CASSQERGWNTEAFF
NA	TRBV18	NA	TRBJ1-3	TGTGCCAGCTCACCGGCCGCGGGGGCTGCTGTAAACACCATATATTTT	CASSPAAGAAVNTIYF
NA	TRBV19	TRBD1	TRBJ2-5	TGTGCCAGTAGTATAGACAGGGGGAGAGAGACCCAGTACTTC	CASSIDRGRETQYF
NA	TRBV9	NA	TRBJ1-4	TGTGCCAGCAGCCCCCGGGGTTCGTCCGAAAAACTGTTTTTT	CASSPRGSSEKLFF
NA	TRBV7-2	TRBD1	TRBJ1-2	TGTGCCAGCAGCTCCACCCTGACAGGGCGCTACACCTTC	CASSSTLTGRYTF
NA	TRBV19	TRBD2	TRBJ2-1	TGTGCCACGGGACTAGCGGGAGTGGGTCTACAAGGTGAGCAGTTCTTC	CATGLAGVGLQGEQFF